This entry lists 4 T cell receptor beta chains sequenced from one sample in a study of CD8+ T cells in alopecia areata. A sort of pooled cutaneous lymph node cells used CD4, CD8alpha, NKG2D, NKG2ACE and other stains. As the sequencing template, cDNA was produced by extracting RNA and reverse transcribing it. Assay used: immunoSEQ multiplex PCR; TCRdb lists only in-frame clones, some missing. The sample shows roughly 260,000 clones, no singletons; the ten largest hold more than 1%. What was sequenced was CD4+ T cells sorted from a lymph node. The source of these receptors is a C3H/HeJ mouse with alopecia areata. This mouse strain has H2-k as its MHC haplotype.

Notes on this clone: Gene names are the mouse ones. The read terminates 4 residues ahead of where the CDR3 ends, so the germline J gene completes it. The gene calls are TRBV19 and TRBJ2-3, with 10 bases identical to TRBD2. CDR3 length equals 13 residues. Germline CDR1 reads FNHDT; CDR2 reads SITEND (reference sequence). V shed 7 bases, J shed 3 bases, and the junction held 2 bases outside the gene matches. The CDR3 region is CASGDWGAETLYF. The sequenced part of the CDR3 DNA is TGTGCCAGCGGGGACTGGGGCGCAGAA.

There are a few counts of this clone. Gene names refer to mouse genes. The read ends 4 residues shy of where the CDR3 ends; the end is completed using the germline J gene. The sample holds other DNA sequences that translate to the same CDR3. This chain links TRBV13-2 with TRBJ2-7; 8 bases agree with TRBD1. Germline V lookup: CDR1 NNHNN, CDR2 SYGAGS (reference sequence). CDR3 size: 13 residues. V gave up 5 bases and J gave up 0 bases; unmatched junction bases: 1. This CDR3 reads CASGGTGSYEQYF. The part of the CDR3 DNA that was read is TGTGCCAGCGGGGGGACAGGCTCCTAT.

Details on this clone: Gene and germline names: mouse. The read finishes 4 residues shy of the CDR3 end, and the germline J gene is used to complete it. The genes are TRBV13-1 and TRBJ2-4; 12 bases fit TRBD2. CDR1 NSHNY and CDR2 SYGAGN come from the germline V gene. This CDR3 region has 17 residues. V trimming: 2 bases; J trimming: 0 bases; junction bases outside the gene matches: 4. The CDR3 DNA, read in part, is TGTGCCAGCAGTGACCGGGACTGGGGGGCTAGTCAAAAC. It is translated as CASSDRDWGASQN. The CDR3 in full is CASSDRDWGASQNTLYF.

As to this clone: These gene names are mouse names. The read stops 4 residues short of the end of the CDR3; the missing end is completed from the germline J gene. This sequence joins TRBV5 and TRBJ2-7; the match to TRBD2 covers 9 bases. Per the germline V gene, CDR1 is LGHNA and CDR2 is YNLKQL (reference sequence). V gave up 0 bases and J gave up 0 bases; unmatched junction bases: 6. The CDR3 has 17 residues. CDR3 sequence reads: CASSQDRTGESSYEQYF. CDR3 DNA (partial): TGTGCCAGCAGCCAAGACCGGACTGGGGAGAGCTCCTAT.